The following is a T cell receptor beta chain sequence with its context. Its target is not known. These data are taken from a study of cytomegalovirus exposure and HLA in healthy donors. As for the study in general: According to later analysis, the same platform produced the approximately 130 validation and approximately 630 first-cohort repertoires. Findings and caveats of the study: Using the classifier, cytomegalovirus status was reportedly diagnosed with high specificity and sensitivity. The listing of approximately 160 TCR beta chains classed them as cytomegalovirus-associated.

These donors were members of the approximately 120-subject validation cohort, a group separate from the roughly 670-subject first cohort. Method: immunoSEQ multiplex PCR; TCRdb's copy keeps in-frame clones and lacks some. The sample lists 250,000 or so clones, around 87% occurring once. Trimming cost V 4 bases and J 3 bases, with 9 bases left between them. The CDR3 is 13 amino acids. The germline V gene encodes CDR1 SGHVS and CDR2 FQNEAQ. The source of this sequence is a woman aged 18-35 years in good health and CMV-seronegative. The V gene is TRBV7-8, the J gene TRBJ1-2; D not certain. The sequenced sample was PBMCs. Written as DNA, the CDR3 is TGTGCCAGCAGCTACCCAGGTTACTATGGCTACACCTTC. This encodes CASSYPGYYGYTF.